Listed here are 30 T cell receptor beta chains from one sample, sequenced in a study of metastatic and nonmetastatic thyroid tumors. The entire patient cohort was treatment-naive prior to thyroid surgery. Through MiXCR, TCRdb re-clonotyped the PCR reads. In the table there are approximately 70,000 clones, roughly 18% of which are singletons. Sequencing input: blood. Receptor source: a female donor with papillary thyroid cancer or a benign thyroid nodule (not recorded which). Some clones in this sample may be carry-over from other donors' samples.

This clone was counted many times. The CDR3 DNA reads as TGCGCCAGCGCCCCAGGACAGGGTCCTGAAGCTTTCTTT. Protein: CASAPGQGPEAFF. This rearrangement joins TRBV5-1 to TRBJ1-1, with 8 bases aligning to TRBD1. The V and J ends lost 7 bases and 6 bases, in that order; junction bases with no gene match: 8. Germline V gene lookup returns CDR1 SGHRS and CDR2 YFSETQ. This CDR3 contains 13 residues.

The sample holds a few counts of this clone. In nucleotides, the CDR3 is TGCGCCAGCAGCGGAGGACTAGCGGGTACCGGGGAGCTGTTTTTT. Translated: CASSGGLAGTGELFF. The chain has TRBV5-1 and TRBJ2-2; 11 bases are a match to TRBD2. With V trimmed by 4 bases and J by 5 bases, 4 bases remained unmatched. This CDR3 region has 15 residues. Per the germline V gene, CDR1 is SGHRS and CDR2 is YFSETQ.

This clone appeared many times. J is TRBJ1-1 and V is TRBV5-8; D unclear. Trimming removed 0 bases at V and 10 bases at J, with 22 bases between. The CDR3 contains 16 residues. Germline lookup yields CDR1 SGHTS and CDR2 YDEGEE. CDR3 sequence reads: CASSLERSAGPNGAFF. The CDR3 DNA reads as TGTGCCAGCAGCTTGGAGCGTTCGGCAGGACCAAACGGAGCTTTCTTT.

This clone was recorded at least ten times. In nucleotides, the CDR3 is TGTGCCAGCAGTTTATCGTTTGCGAGCTTCGACGAGCAGTACTTC. Translating gives CASSLSFASFDEQYF. This chain joins TRBV27 and TRBJ2-7; D is ambiguous. The germline gives CDR1 MNHEY, CDR2 SMNVEV (reference sequence). V shed 0 bases and J shed 5 bases, with 14 bases lying between them. The CDR3 consists of 15 residues.

At least ten counts were recorded for this clone. The chain employs TRBV10-1 and TRBJ1-5, with D perhaps TRBD1 (6 bases). The CDR3 is 16 amino acids. Per the germline V gene, CDR1 is WNHNN and CDR2 is SYGVQD (reference sequence). Trimming removed 2 bases at V and 5 bases at J, with 16 bases between. In DNA form, the CDR3 reads TGCGCCAGCAGTGAGCCCCCGACAGGACTCGATCAGCCCCAGCATTTT. Encoded protein: CASSEPPTGLDQPQHF.

This clone was seen at least ten times. The chain is built from TRBV27 and TRBJ2-2; D call uncertain. The CDR3 runs to 14 residues. The germline V and J ends were trimmed by 4 bases and 7 bases, with 13 bases remaining between them. In germline, CDR1 is MNHEY, CDR2 SMNVEV (reference sequence). This CDR3 is CASSSIGRHGELFF. CDR3 sequence (DNA): TGTGCCAGCAGTTCCATTGGACGGCACGGGGAGCTGTTTTTT.

This clone has a count of ten or more. The V gene is TRBV7-9, the J gene TRBJ2-2, with 9 bases aligning to TRBD1. V trimming: 6 bases; J trimming: 4 bases; junction bases outside the gene matches: 9. CDR3 size: 16 residues. The V gene's germline CDR1 is SEHNR and CDR2 FQNEAQ (reference sequence). CDR3 DNA: TGTGCCAGCAGTATCCGGGACAGGGTTAGCACCGGGGAGCTGTTTTTT. Residues: CASSIRDRVSTGELFF. Together with reference TRBV7-9 and TRBJ2-2, the CDR3 gives the full variable domain: DTGVSQNPRHKITKRGQNVTFRCDPISEHNRLYWYRQTLGQGPEFLTYFQNEAQLEKSRLLSDRFSAERPKGSFSTLEIQRTEQGDSAMYLCASSIRDRVSTGELFFGEGSRLTVL.

This clone was counted many times. The chain is built from TRBV11-2 and TRBJ1-6; the D gene is possibly TRBD1 (6 bases). The CDR3 has 15 amino acids. V lost 4 bases to trimming and J lost 10 bases, with 17 bases between them. In germline, CDR1 is SGHAT, CDR2 FQNNGV. The CDR3 nucleotides are TGTGCCAGCAGCTCTCGACAGGTCCCGGAATCACCCCTCCACTTT. Its translation is CASSSRQVPESPLHF.

The rearrangement joins TRBV11-2 to TRBJ2-2, with a weak D call TRBD1 (5 bases). With 0 bases removed from V and 6 bases from J, the gap between germline ends came to 20 bases. The CDR3 runs to 18 residues. Per the germline V gene, CDR1 is SGHAT and CDR2 is FQNNGV. CDR3 loop: CASSLDRSTVGAPGELFF. Written as DNA, the CDR3 is TGTGCCAGCAGCTTAGATCGGTCGACAGTGGGCGCACCCGGGGAGCTGTTTTTT.

In this sample, this clone turned up a few times. One base away lies a much larger clone, so this may be a sequencing read error. The chain's CDR3 is CSVRFANTWELFF. In DNA, the CDR3 is TGCAGCGTTCGATTCGCGAACACCTGGGAGCTGTTTTTT. The chain couples TRBV29-1 to TRBJ2-2; D gene uncertain. This CDR3 is 13 amino acids long. The germline gives CDR1 SQVTM, CDR2 ANQGSEA.

The sample holds many counts of this clone. This chain uses TRBV27 with TRBJ2-2; D is uncertain. The CDR3 has 15 residues. Looked up from germline, CDR1 is MNHEY and CDR2 is SMNVEV (reference sequence). Trimming shortened V by 2 bases and J by 0 bases, and 7 bases separated the two germline ends. CDR3 bases: TGTGCCAGCAGTTTAGGGTGGCCGAACACCGGGGAGCTGTTTTTT. It codes for CASSLGWPNTGELFF.

This clone was counted ten times or more. The chain employs TRBV7-9 and TRBJ2-1; 9 bases fit TRBD2. Germline V CDR1 and CDR2: SEHNR, FQNEAQ (reference sequence). The CDR3 length is 16 residues. The V segment lost 4 bases and the J segment 5 bases; nucleotides outside the gene matches: 9. The CDR3 coding sequence is TGTGCCAGCAGCTCCGACCTAGCGGGAATCGACAATGAGCAGTTCTTC. Translation gives CASSSDLAGIDNEQFF.

This clone appeared many times. The V call is TRBV6-1, the J call TRBJ1-3, with D possibly being TRBD1 (6 bases). V was clipped by 8 bases and J by 1 base, with 15 bases between them. The CDR3 has 15 amino acids. CDR1 is MNHNS and CDR2 is SASEGT in the germline V gene. CDR3 bases: TGTGCCAGCGCAAGGACAGAGGGTTCTGGAAACACCATATATTTT. It is translated as CASARTEGSGNTIYF.

This clone was counted at least ten times. The rearrangement joins TRBV6-1 to TRBJ1-1, with 7 bases aligning to TRBD1. With V trimmed by 7 bases and J by 9 bases, 8 bases remained unmatched. CDR1 is MNHNS and CDR2 is SASEGT in the germline V gene. This CDR3 region has 12 residues. The CDR3 is CASIVGDRQAFF. For the CDR3, the DNA is TGTGCCAGCATTGTAGGGGACAGACAAGCTTTCTTT.

This clone has at least ten counts. The genes are TRBV27 and TRBJ2-1, with D possibly being TRBD1 (7 bases). Germline loops: CDR1 MNHEY, CDR2 SMNVEV (reference sequence). The CDR3 has 16 amino acids. Between the trimmed V and J ends, which lost 5 bases and 8 bases, there was a span of 22 bases. DNA for the CDR3: TGTGCCAGCAGTATCGGCGGGACAGTTGTTGTGCATGAGCAGTTCTTC. Protein: CASSIGGTVVVHEQFF.

This clone occurred many times. The V call is TRBV19, the J call TRBJ1-4, with D perhaps TRBD1 (5 bases). Trimming took 5 bases from V and 5 from J, leaving 15 bases between them. The CDR3 totals 15 residues. CDR1 is LNHDA, CDR2 SQIVND, per germline (reference sequence). CDR3 residues: CASSPRGSTNEKLFF. CDR3 nucleotide sequence: TGTGCCAGTAGTCCCCGGGGGAGCACAAATGAAAAACTGTTTTTT.

In its sample, this clone was seen many times. The chain carries TRBV7-9 and TRBJ1-1; no clear D gene. V dropped 5 bases and J dropped 0 bases, with 13 bases sitting between them. The germline V gene has CDR1 SEHNR and CDR2 FQNEAQ (reference sequence). The CDR3 has 15 amino acids. Here the CDR3 DNA reads TGTGCCAGCAGCCCGGGGAACTTATTGAACACTGAAGCTTTCTTT. It is translated as CASSPGNLLNTEAFF.

This clone has ten or more counts. The rearrangement uses TRBV6-1 and TRBJ2-1; 9 positions agree with TRBD1. The trim removed 7 bases at V and 3 bases at J, leaving 7 bases unmatched. The CDR3 loop spans 15 amino acids. Germline CDR1 is MNHNS and CDR2 is SASEGT. The CDR3 loop is CASNIRDRDYNEQFF. The DNA for the CDR3 is TGTGCCAGCAATATCCGGGACAGGGACTACAATGAGCAGTTCTTC.

This clone was seen ten or more times. The gene calls are TRBV5-5 and TRBJ2-1; 9 nucleotides align to TRBD2. The CDR3 length is 16 residues. V gave up 0 bases and J gave up 3 bases; unmatched junction bases: 4. CDR1 is SGHKS and CDR2 is YYEKEE in the germline V gene (reference sequence). CDR3 bases: TGTGCCAGCAGCTTGGTTGAGACTAGCGGCTACAATGAGCAGTTCTTC. Translation: CASSLVETSGYNEQFF. Looking up the rest from reference TRBV5-5 and TRBJ2-1 gives the full variable domain: DAGVTQSPTHLIKTRGQQVTLRCSPISGHKSVSWYQQVLGQGPQFIFQYYEKEERGRGNFPDRFSARQFPNYSSELNVNALLLGDSALYLCASSLVETSGYNEQFFGPGTRLTVL.

This clone was counted at least ten times. The chain recombines TRBV30 with TRBJ2-7, with D maybe TRBD2 (5 bases). Trimming pared 0 bases from V and 4 bases from J, leaving 7 bases between. This CDR3 spans 12 amino acids. Germline values: CDR1 GTSNPN, CDR2 SVGIG (reference sequence). The CDR3 DNA reads TGTGCCTGGAGTGTAAGCGGTTACGAGCAGTACTTC. As protein: CAWSVSGYEQYF.

This sequence joins TRBV6-1 and TRBJ2-1, with D tentatively TRBD1 (5 bases). Germline-derived CDR1 and CDR2 are MNHNS and SASEGT. Trimming pared 6 bases from V and 10 bases from J, leaving 16 bases between. The CDR3 totals 13 residues. CDR3 in amino acids: CASRYQGLVEQFF. CDR3 DNA: TGTGCCAGCAGATATCAGGGTTTAGTCGAGCAGTTCTTC.

V usage is TRBV4-1 and J usage is TRBJ1-2; 12 bases map to TRBD1. V shed 0 bases and J 5 bases; nucleotides not matched to a gene: 4. The CDR3 is made up of 16 amino acids. From germline, CDR1 is MGHRA and CDR2 YSYEKL. Here the CDR3 reads CASSQEPGQGAYGYTF. Written as DNA, the CDR3 is TGCGCCAGCAGCCAAGAGCCGGGACAGGGGGCGTATGGCTACACCTTC.

This clone was seen repeatedly, ten times or more. This rearrangement joins TRBV20-1 to TRBJ2-7, with 7 bases aligning to TRBD2. The CDR3 consists of 15 residues. V trimming: 3 bases; J trimming: 1 base; junction bases outside the gene matches: 9. Germline assignment: CDR1 DFQATT and CDR2 SNEGSKA (reference sequence). CDR3 nucleotide sequence: TGCAGTGCTAGGCTCCTACGGGAGGCATCCTACGAGCAGTACTTC. As protein: CSARLLREASYEQYF.

The genes are TRBV4-1 and TRBJ2-7; D unresolved. The germline V gene encodes CDR1 MGHRA and CDR2 YSYEKL. Trimming removed 0 bases from V and 1 base from J, with 10 bases in between. CDR3 length: 15 amino acids. The CDR3 DNA is TGCGCCAGCAGCCAAGATCGTACCAGATCCTACGAGCAGTACTTC. It specifies CASSQDRTRSYEQYF.

The table lists this clone with many counts. The chain carries TRBV19 and TRBJ1-3; weak D call: TRBD1 (6 bases). CDR1 and CDR2 (germline): LNHDA, SQIVND (reference sequence). This CDR3 region has 16 residues. Trimming took off 4 bases at V and 0 bases at J, with 13 bases between the two ends. The chain's CDR3 is CASSRYRVNSGNTIYF. CDR3 DNA: TGTGCCAGTAGTAGATACAGGGTCAACTCTGGAAACACCATATATTTT.

This clone was seen repeatedly, ten times or more. The chain carries TRBV6-1 and TRBJ1-2, with D maybe TRBD1 (5 bases). V lost 4 bases, J lost 5 bases, and 5 bases lay in between. Germline V gene lookup returns CDR1 MNHNS and CDR2 SASEGT. The CDR3 consists of 11 residues. The CDR3 sequence: CASSGGYGYTF. In nucleotides, the CDR3 is TGTGCCAGCAGTGGGGGGTATGGCTACACCTTC.

This clone was counted at least ten times. The chain links TRBV24-1 to TRBJ1-4, with TRBD1 matching over 9 bases. The junction had 13 bases not matched to a gene; V was cut back by 7 bases and J by 8 bases. Germline V gene sequence: CDR1 KGHDR, CDR2 SFDVKD. CDR3 length: 16 amino acids. The CDR3 region has the DNA TGTGCCACCAGCAACTCGGATGGGACAGGGTTGGAAAAACTGTTTTTT. This gives the protein CATSNSDGTGLEKLFF.

This clone has at least ten counts. This chain links TRBV2 with TRBJ2-7; 9 positions match TRBD1. This CDR3 is 13 amino acids long. V shed 6 bases and J 4 bases; nucleotides not matched to a gene: 4. Germline assignment: CDR1 SNHLY and CDR2 FYNNEI. CDR3 sequence: CASSGTGLYEQYF. For the CDR3, the DNA is TGTGCCAGCAGCGGGACAGGGTTATACGAGCAGTACTTC. Full variable domain (missing parts from reference TRBV2 and TRBJ2-7): EPEVTQTPSHQVTQMGQEVILRCVPISNHLYFYWYRQILGQKVEFLVSFYNNEISEKSEIFDDQFSVERPDGSNFTLKIRSTKLEDSAMYFCASSGTGLYEQYFGPGTRLTVT.

This clone was observed many times. Relative to the germline gene, one junction end is altered; a read error may explain this. V usage is TRBV30 and J usage is TRBJ1-2, with TRBD1 identical over 10 bases. CDR1 and CDR2 from the germline V gene are GTSNPN and SVGIG (reference sequence). The CDR3 has 12 residues. The CDR3 reads CAWSKDRGGRIF. The CDR3 DNA reads TGTGCCTGGAGTAAGGACAGGGGGGGAAGAATCTTC.

This clone was counted ten times or more. The genes are TRBV2 and TRBJ1-2; D may be TRBD1 (6 bases). V was cut by 5 bases and J by 2 bases, with 9 bases left in between. Germline V gives CDR1 SNHLY, CDR2 FYNNEI. The CDR3 runs 13 residues. CDR3 loop: CASSIQGNYGYTF. CDR3 nucleotide sequence: TGTGCCAGCAGTATACAGGGAAACTATGGCTACACCTTC.